The source of this T cell receptor beta chain is a study of T-cell memory formation after mild COVID-19. Study-wide results and limits: There were some responding clones in pre-infection memory, which suggested that cross-reactive memory had joined.

V was clipped by 5 bases and J by 1 base; unmatched bases: 2. Germline V gene sequence: CDR1 SEHNR, CDR2 FQNEAQ (reference sequence). The CDR3 has 17 residues. This clonotype was seen more than once but under ten times. Its cognate antigen is unknown. TCRdb itself ran the 5' RACE reads through MiXCR, one entry per CDR3 protein. This sample carries hundreds of thousands of distinct CDR3 sequences, roughly 17% of them seen once, and the ten largest clones take approximately 8.1%. This clonotype was obtained from an adult woman who had mild COVID-19 (a few samples of this study predate the infection). Cell type and time point are not known. The sequenced material came from PBMCs or a T cell subset sorted from them (not recorded which). The V call is TRBV7-9, the J call TRBJ2-2, with 15 bases matching TRBD2. The CDR3 loop is CASSPGLAGGNTGELFF. CDR3 DNA: TGTGCCAGCAGCCCGGGACTAGCGGGAGGGAACACCGGGGAGCTGTTTTTT. Supplemented by reference TRBV7-9 and TRBJ2-2, the full variable domain reads DTGVSQNPRHKITKRGQNVTFRCDPISEHNRLYWYRQTLGQGPEFLTYFQNEAQLEKSRLLSDRFSAERPKGSFSTLEIQRTEQGDSAMYLCASSPGLAGGNTGELFFGEGSRLTVL.